The T cell receptor (beta chain) described here comes from a study of cytomegalovirus exposure and HLA in healthy donors. Whole-study findings and limits: In a later analysis, a missense DCLRE1C variant was linked to TCR beta V- and J-gene trimming.

With V trimmed by 5 bases and J by 3 bases, 2 bases remained unmatched. Germline V gene sequence: CDR1 MNHEY, CDR2 SVGAGI. This CDR3 region has 14 residues. As for this clone: The antigen is unknown.

PCR amplification relied on 60 Vbeta primers (plus 13 Jbeta primers). TCRdb's copy holds only in-frame clones and misses some; the assay was immunoSEQ multiplex PCR. The data show roughly 240,000 clones, with more than 75% seen just once and 0.2% to 0.25% held by the top ten. The sequence was collected from a girl aged 2 to 9 in good health and CMV-seronegative. Material for sequencing was PBMCs. J is TRBJ1-5 and V is TRBV6-5; TRBD1 matches at 9 bases. CDR3 nucleotides: TGTGCCAGCAGTCGACAGGGGGTCAATCAGCCCCAGCATTTT. Translated, it gives CASSRQGVNQPQHF.